These T cell receptor beta chains were read from a single sample in a study of shared clonotypes between healthy human individuals. Using immunoSEQ multiplex PCR, the repertoire was profiled, and TCRdb retains in-frame clones only, with some absent. Of about 1.5 million clones listed, roughly 96% are singletons. The specimen sequenced was naive CD4+ T cells sorted from blood. All receptors derive from a young man in good health. Both conserved end residues are part of each CDR3. Each record gives: J gene, V gene, CDR3 protein.

>TRBJ1-2|TRBV6-5
CASSYFSRQGAYGYTF
>TRBJ2-5|TRBV7-2
CASSLGSGVTETQYF
>TRBJ1-2|TRBV28
CASSPPAPYGYTF
>TRBJ2-7|TRBV7-9
CASSLGWTSGSPEQYF
>TRBJ1-1|TRBV6-5
CASSSLTNTEAFF
>TRBJ2-1|TRBV4-3
CASSQLAGGFSNEQFF
>TRBJ2-7|TRBV5-4
CASSFDSPSYEQYF
>TRBJ2-7|TRBV5-1
CASSFLAGSYEQYF
>TRBJ2-5|TRBV5-1
CASSLELAGAEETQYF
>TRBJ2-1|TRBV9
CASGISSYNEQFF
>TRBJ2-3|TRBV5-1
CASSLTGITDTQYF
>TRBJ2-3|TRBV5-4
CASSLRDRDTDTQYF
>TRBJ2-5|TRBV5-6
CASSFRTGIETQYF
>TRBJ2-5|TRBV15
CATSREGGQDAQYF
>TRBJ2-2|TRBV27
CASSLMGGTNTGELFF
>TRBJ2-5|TRBV28
CASSSLAYRETQYF
>TRBJ1-4|TRBV5-4
CASSAGATNEKLFF
>TRBJ1-1|TRBV5-5
CASSREIEAFF
>TRBJ2-7|TRBV5-1
CASSLGALSYEQYF
>TRBJ1-2|TRBV9
CASSVEARGVKDGYTF
>TRBJ2-1|TRBV5-1
CASSLARVSSYNEQFF
>TRBJ2-7|TRBV5-1
CASTGPSNEQYF
>TRBJ2-5|TRBV6-5
CASSYSPDEQETQYF
>TRBJ2-1|TRBV4-3
CASSQRTSGYSYNEQFF
>TRBJ1-3|TRBV6-5
CASTPPGAGNTIYF
>TRBJ2-3|TRBV13
CASSLRTGGYTDTQYF
>TRBJ1-2|TRBV5-5
CASSTPDRVGYTF
>TRBJ2-2|TRBV9
CASSVRSSGGELFF
>TRBJ1-2|TRBV6-1
CASSKTPKGNYGYTF
>TRBJ2-5|TRBV7-6
CASSLISSGRGETQYF
>TRBJ2-7|TRBV28
CASSLGGSRHEQYF
>TRBJ2-2|TRBV14
CASSRRAGAFGELFF
>TRBJ2-1|TRBV7-9
CASSLLQTNNEQFF
>TRBJ2-3|TRBV10-2
CASSGPGGSGIDTQYF
>TRBJ1-1|TRBV9
CASSPSRDTEAFF
>TRBJ1-1|TRBV6-5
CASSVLKAANTEAFF
>TRBJ2-2|TRBV7-9
CASSLEGGPTGELFF
>TRBJ1-2|TRBV28
CASSLGQYGYTF
>TRBJ2-1|TRBV2
CASSEEGTAYNEQFF
>TRBJ2-1|TRBV6-5
CASSYGTSGRAEQFF
>TRBJ2-2|TRBV10-1
CASSDGWELFF
>TRBJ2-1|TRBV7-2
CASSLPGLPFDEQFF
>TRBJ2-7|TRBV5-8
CASSVSYEQYF
>TRBJ1-2|TRBV6-5
CASRQHEVYGYTF
>TRBJ2-7|TRBV6-1
CASSDAYEQYF
>TRBJ2-1|TRBV5-4
CASSRGQEYNEQFF
>TRBJ1-1|TRBV19
CATTTGTGYGSTEAFF
>TRBJ2-1|TRBV6-6
CASSYGLAGGPEQQFF